This paragraph reports one T cell receptor (beta chain). This clone's antigen is unknown. An approximately 2.5 ml peripheral blood sample was drawn into PAXgene tubes per donor and stored at -80°C. Total RNA was isolated from whole blood with the PAXgene blood miRNA kit on an automated QIAcube, without T cell sorting. Peripheral blood from monozygotic twin pairs who were concordant or discordant for inflammatory bowel disease underwent deep TCRalpha and TCRbeta repertoire profiling using unique molecular barcoding. Smoking habits were recorded for all twin pairs, and individuals were classified as current, former or never smokers. To prepare the library, 5' RACE was applied. The input for every TCR library was approximately 3,500 ng of total RNA. For each sample, cDNA synthesis with SMARTScribe reverse transcriptase was split into eight separate reactions. During cDNA synthesis, template switching was used to introduce unique molecular identifiers that contained a 6-nucleotide sample barcode. Two nested PCRs of approximately 16 and 10 cycles amplified the TCRalpha and TCRbeta cDNA, and bead purification followed each PCR. Before amplification, the cDNA was treated with uracil DNA-glycosylase and purified using the QIAquick PCR purification kit. In the second PCR, Illumina TruSeq-compatible adapters and sample-specific barcodes were added. TapeStation and Qubit were used to check library quality and concentration, and about 5.2 ng of each library went into the pool. Sequencing of the pooled libraries was done on an Illumina HiSeq2500 single-index Rapid Run using custom sequencing primers and 2 x 100 bp reads. The paper's processing steps were these. UMI-based consensus assembly with MiGEC version 1.2.6 was used to correct PCR and sequencing errors. MiXCR version 2.1.1 was used for V(D)J alignment, clonotype assembly and CDR3 extraction. Normalisation of gene usage, clonotype sharing and MAIT/NKT TCR abundance was achieved by analysing the top 1000, 10 000 and 20 000 clonotypes per sample. After downsampling to 27 000 UMIs, diversity was calculated as the inverse Simpson index using the vegan R package. Paired Mann-Whitney U tests were applied to discordant twin pairs, with Benjamini-Hochberg correction for multiple testing. One entry per CDR3 protein sequence results from the TCRdb reprocessing of the reads, with DNA left out. Here the V and J calls rest on TCRdb's processing, not on the authors' analysis. The sample table on file contains some 440,000 distinct CDR3 sequences. The ten largest clones capture around 2.4% of the sample.

The data belong to a study of monozygotic twins with inflammatory bowel disease (dated by TCRdb to between 2017 and 2020). In the study overall: A total of approximately 28 monozygotic twin pairs were included in the full study, comprising nine German pairs (four IBD-concordant, five IBD-discordant) and 19 IBD-discordant Danish pairs. Disease-associated traits were sought mainly through comparisons between IBD patients and their genetically identical healthy co-twins within discordant pairs. Each individual had, on average, about 151 000 unique TCRalpha sequences and 181 000 unique TCRbeta sequences available for analysis. Broader findings and caveats from the paper: A decrease in TCRbeta repertoire diversity, as measured by inverse Simpson index, was observed in IBD patients compared with their healthy co-twins. Repertoire similarity did not differ between concordant and discordant twins, which could be due to limited statistical power. No single strong signal or clonotype linked to IBD turned up in the results, so the idea that one exists was not supported. The analysis was unable to tell different T cell subtypes apart. Differing immunosuppressive treatments among patients may have added background noise and inter-individual variability to the repertoires. IBD patients shared fewer clonotypes with other individuals than healthy twins did, most markedly in patients showing signs of disease activity.

The germline V gene encodes CDR1 LGHDT and CDR2 YNNKEL (reference sequence). The CDR3, from cysteine to phenylalanine, totals 14 residues. No DNA was logged. Sequencing was done on a sample of blood. The rearrangement combines TRBV3-1 with TRBJ2-5; there is no DNA to check the TCRdb D call of TRBD2. The TCR originated in a human donor with ulcerative colitis or Crohn's disease, or a healthy co-twin of an affected twin (not recorded which). The CDR3 reads as follows: CASSQAGGLETQYF.